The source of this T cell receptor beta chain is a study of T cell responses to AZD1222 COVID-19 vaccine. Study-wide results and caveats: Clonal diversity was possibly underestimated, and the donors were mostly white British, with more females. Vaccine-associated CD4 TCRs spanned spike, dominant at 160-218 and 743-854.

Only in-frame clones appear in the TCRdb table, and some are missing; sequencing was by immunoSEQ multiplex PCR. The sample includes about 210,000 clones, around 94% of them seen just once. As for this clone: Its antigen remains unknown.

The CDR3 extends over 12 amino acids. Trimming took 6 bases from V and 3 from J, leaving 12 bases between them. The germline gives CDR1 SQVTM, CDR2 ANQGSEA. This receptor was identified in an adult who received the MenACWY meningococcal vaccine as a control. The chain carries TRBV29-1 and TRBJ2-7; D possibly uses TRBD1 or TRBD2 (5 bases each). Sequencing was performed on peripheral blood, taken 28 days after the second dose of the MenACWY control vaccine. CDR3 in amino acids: CSVTKGDYEQYF. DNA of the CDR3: TGCAGCGTGACTAAAGGGGACTACGAGCAGTACTTC.